This T cell receptor (beta chain) is from a study of beta chain features in type 1 diabetes. All of the isolated RNA was reverse transcribed, so expressed TCRB transcripts were sequenced. This table comes from immunoSEQ multiplex PCR, and its TCRdb copy is limited to in-frame clones, with some not included. The sample has hundreds of thousands of clones; more than 13% are singletons. Overall study results and limits: It was among patients, rather than healthy donors, that naive, central memory and Treg TCRB repertoires appeared more similar. Across all four CD4+ subsets, people with type 1 diabetes showed modestly shorter TCRB CDR3s.

This clone has more than one count but fewer than ten. Its antigen is currently unknown. The TCR was taken from a man between 18 and 29 years old with type 1 diabetes. The sequencing sample was made of naive CD4+ T cells from blood.

In DNA, the CDR3 is TGTGCCAGCAGTCAACATGCCTACTATGGCTACACCTTC. Translated, it gives CASSQHAYYGYTF. The chain carries TRBV28 and TRBJ1-2; D call uncertain. Germline CDR1 is MDHEN and CDR2 is SYDVKM. CDR3 length: 13 residues. Trimming pared 5 bases from V and 3 bases from J, leaving 10 bases between.